The clone carrying this TCR beta chain was seen once. Its antigen is not known. There are 14 residues in the CDR3. Per germline, CDR1 WNHNN and CDR2 SYGVQD (reference sequence). V lost 10 bases, J lost 0 bases, and 16 bases lay in between. The entry originates in a study of graft-versus-host responses after intestinal transplantation. Only in-frame clones appear in the TCRdb table, and some are missing; sequencing was by immunoSEQ multiplex PCR. The table has just over 40,000 clones, approximately 95% seen once. The sequence derives from a human donor who was the organ donor for an intestinal transplant. This chain links TRBV10-1 with TRBJ2-7, with D unclear. Specimen: unstimulated CD8+ T cells sorted from spleen or lymph node cells, collected before transplant. CDR3 nucleotides: TGCGCCACCGCCCTCCCCCCGCACTCCTACGAGCAGTACTTC. Translating it yields CATALPPHSYEQYF.